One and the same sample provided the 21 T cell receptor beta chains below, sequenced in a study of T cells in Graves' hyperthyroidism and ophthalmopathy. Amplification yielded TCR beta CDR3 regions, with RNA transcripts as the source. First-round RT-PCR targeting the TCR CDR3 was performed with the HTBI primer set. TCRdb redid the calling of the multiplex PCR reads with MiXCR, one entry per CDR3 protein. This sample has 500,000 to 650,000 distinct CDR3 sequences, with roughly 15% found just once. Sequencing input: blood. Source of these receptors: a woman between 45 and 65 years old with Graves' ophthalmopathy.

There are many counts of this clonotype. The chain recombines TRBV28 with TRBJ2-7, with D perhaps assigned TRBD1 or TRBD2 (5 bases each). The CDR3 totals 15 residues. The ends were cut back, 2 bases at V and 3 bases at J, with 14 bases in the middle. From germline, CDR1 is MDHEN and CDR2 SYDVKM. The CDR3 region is CASSLIGAGGYEQYF. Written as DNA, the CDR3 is TGTGCCAGCAGTTTAATCGGGGCAGGTGGCTACGAGCAGTACTTC.

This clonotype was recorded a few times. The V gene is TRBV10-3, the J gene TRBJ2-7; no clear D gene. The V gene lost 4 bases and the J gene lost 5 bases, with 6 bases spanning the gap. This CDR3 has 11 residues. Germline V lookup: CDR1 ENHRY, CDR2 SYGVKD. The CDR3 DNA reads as TGTGCCATCAGTGCGGCTGACGAGCAGTACTTC. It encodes CAISAADEQYF.

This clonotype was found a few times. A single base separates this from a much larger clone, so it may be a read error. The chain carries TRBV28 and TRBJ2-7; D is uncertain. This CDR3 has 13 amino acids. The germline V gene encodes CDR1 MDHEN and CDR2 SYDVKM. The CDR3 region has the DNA TGTGCCAGCACGACTCCACACCTCTACGGGCAGTACTTC. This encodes CASTTPHLYGQYF.

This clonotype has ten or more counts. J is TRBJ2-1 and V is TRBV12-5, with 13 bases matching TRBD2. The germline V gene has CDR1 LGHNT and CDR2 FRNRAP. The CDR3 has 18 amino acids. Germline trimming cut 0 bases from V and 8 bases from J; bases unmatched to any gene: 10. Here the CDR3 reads CASGLVHLGLAGIDEQFF. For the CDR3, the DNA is TGTGCTAGTGGTTTGGTACATTTGGGACTAGCGGGAATCGATGAGCAGTTCTTC.

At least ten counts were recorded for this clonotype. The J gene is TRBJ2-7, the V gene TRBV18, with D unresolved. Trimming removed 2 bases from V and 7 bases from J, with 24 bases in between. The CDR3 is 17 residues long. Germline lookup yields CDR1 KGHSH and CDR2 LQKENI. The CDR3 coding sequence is TGTGCCAGCTCACCAAATAATGTCCGTCTCCCCGCCCCAGAGCAGTACTTC. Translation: CASSPNNVRLPAPEQYF.

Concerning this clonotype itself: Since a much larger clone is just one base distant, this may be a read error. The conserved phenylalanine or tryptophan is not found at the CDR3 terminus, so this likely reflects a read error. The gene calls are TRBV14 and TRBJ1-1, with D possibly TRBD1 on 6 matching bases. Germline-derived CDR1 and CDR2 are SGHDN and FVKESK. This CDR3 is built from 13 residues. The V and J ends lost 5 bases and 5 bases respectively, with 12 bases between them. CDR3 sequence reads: CASSNRVETEAFL. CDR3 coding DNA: TGTGCCAGCAGCAACAGGGTAGAAACTGAAGCTTTCCTT.

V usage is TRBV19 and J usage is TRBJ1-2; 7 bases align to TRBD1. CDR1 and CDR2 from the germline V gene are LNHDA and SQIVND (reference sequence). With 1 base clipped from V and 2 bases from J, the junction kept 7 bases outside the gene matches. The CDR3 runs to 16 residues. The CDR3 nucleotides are TGTGCCAGTAGTATAGCGGAGACAGGGAGAAACTATGGCTACACCTTC. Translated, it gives CASSIAETGRNYGYTF.

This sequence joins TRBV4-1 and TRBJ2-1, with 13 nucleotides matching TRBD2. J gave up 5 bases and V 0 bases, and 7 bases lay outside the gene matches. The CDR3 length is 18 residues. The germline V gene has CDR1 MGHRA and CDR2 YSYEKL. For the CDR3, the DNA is TGCGCCAGCAGCCAAGAGCGACTAGCGGGAGGTCTTGACAATGAGCAGTTCTTC. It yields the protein CASSQERLAGGLDNEQFF.

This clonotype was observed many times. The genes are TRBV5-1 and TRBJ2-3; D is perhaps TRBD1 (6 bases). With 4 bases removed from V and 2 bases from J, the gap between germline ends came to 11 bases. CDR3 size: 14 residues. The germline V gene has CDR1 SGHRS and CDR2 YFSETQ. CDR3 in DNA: TGCGCCAGCAGCCAGGACAGCCCCACAGATACGCAGTATTTT. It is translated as CASSQDSPTDTQYF.

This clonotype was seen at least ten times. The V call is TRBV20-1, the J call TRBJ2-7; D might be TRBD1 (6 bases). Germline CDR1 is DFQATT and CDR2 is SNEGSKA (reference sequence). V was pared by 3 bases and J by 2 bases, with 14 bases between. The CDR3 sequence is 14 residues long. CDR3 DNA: TGCAGTGCTAGGGAGGACAGCACAACCTACGAGCAGTACTTC. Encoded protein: CSAREDSTTYEQYF.

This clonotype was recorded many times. CDR3 in DNA: TGTGCCAGCAGCCCAGGACTAGCGGGGCAAGAGACCCAGTACTTC. Amino acids: CASSPGLAGQETQYF. The rearrangement joins TRBV18 to TRBJ2-5; TRBD2 aligns across 12 bases. CDR3 length equals 15 residues. Germline V gene data show CDR1 as KGHSH and CDR2 as LQKENI. Germline trimming cut 8 bases from V and 2 bases from J; bases unmatched to any gene: 6.

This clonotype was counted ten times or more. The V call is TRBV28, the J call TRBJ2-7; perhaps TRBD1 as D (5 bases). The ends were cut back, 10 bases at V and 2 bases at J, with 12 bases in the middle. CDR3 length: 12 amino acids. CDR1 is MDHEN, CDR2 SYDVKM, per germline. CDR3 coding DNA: TGTGCCACCAGGGAAATCCCCTACGAGCAGTACTTC. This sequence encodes CATREIPYEQYF.

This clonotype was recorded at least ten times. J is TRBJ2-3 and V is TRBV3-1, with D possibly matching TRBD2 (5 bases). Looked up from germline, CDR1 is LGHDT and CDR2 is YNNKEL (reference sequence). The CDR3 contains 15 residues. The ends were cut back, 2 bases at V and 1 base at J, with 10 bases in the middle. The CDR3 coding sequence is TGTGCCAGCAGCCAATTAGCGAAAGGCACAGATACGCAGTATTTT. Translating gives CASSQLAKGTDTQYF.

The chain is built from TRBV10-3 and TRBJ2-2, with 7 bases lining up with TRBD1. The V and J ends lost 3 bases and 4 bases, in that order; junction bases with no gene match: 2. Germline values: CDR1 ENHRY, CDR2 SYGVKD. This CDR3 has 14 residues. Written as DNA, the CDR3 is TGTGCCATCAGTGATCGACAGGGCACCGGGGAGCTGTTTTTT. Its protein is CAISDRQGTGELFF.

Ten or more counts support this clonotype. The CDR3, as DNA: TGTGCCAGCAGTTTCGACAGCGGGAGGATTTCCTACAATGAGCAGTTCTTC. It encodes CASSFDSGRISYNEQFF. The genes are TRBV28 and TRBJ2-1; 9 bases are a match to TRBD2. With 3 bases clipped from V and 1 base from J, the junction kept 7 bases outside the gene matches. CDR1 MDHEN and CDR2 SYDVKM come from the germline V gene. This CDR3 contains 17 residues.

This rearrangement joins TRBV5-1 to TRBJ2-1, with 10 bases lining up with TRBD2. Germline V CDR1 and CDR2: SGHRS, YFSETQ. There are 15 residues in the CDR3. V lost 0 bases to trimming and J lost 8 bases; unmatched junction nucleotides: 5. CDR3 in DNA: TGCGCCAGCAGCTTGGTAACTAGCGGGGTAGATGAGCAGTTCTTC. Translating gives CASSLVTSGVDEQFF.

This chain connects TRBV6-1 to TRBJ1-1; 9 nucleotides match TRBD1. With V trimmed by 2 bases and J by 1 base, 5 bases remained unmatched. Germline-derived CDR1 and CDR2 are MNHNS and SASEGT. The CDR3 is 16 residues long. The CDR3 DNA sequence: TGTGCCAGCAGTGAAAGGGACAGGGAGGGGAACACTGAAGCTTTCTTT. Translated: CASSERDREGNTEAFF.

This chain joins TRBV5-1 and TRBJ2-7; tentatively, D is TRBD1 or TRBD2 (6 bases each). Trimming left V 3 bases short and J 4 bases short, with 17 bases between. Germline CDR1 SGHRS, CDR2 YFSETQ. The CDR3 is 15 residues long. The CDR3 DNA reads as TGCGCCAGCAGCTGGGGGGCAGGGGATCTTTACGAGCAGTACTTC. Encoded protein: CASSWGAGDLYEQYF.

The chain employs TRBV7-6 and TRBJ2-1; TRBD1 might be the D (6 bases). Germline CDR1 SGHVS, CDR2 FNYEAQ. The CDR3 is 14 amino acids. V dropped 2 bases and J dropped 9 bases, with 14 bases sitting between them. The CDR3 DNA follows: TGTGCCAGCAGCTTACGGCCCGAAGGGGGTGAGCAGTTCTTC. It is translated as CASSLRPEGGEQFF. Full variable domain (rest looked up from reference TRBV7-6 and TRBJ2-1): GAGVSQSPRYKVTKRGQDVALRCDPISGHVSLYWYRQALGQGPEFLTYFNYEAQQDKSGLPNDRFSAERPEGSISTLTIQRTEQRDSAMYRCASSLRPEGGEQFFGPGTRLTVL.

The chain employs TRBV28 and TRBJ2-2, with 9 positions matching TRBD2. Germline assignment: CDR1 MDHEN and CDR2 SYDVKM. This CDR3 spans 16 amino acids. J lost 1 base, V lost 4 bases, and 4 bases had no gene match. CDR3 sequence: CASSSRLAENTGELFF. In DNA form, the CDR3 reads TGTGCCAGCAGTTCCCGACTAGCGGAGAACACCGGGGAGCTGTTTTTT.

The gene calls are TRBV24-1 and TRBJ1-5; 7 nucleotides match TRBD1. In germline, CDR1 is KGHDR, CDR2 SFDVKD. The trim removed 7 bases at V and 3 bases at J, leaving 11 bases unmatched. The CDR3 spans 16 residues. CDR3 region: CATRGGVTGINQPQHF. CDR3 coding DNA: TGTGCCACCAGGGGGGGCGTGACAGGGATCAATCAGCCCCAGCATTTT.